This TCR beta chain was identified in a study of blood T cells in healthy people across ages (dated by TCRdb to the mid-2010s). At the level of the whole study: In model experiments, roughly one uniquely barcoded TCR beta cDNA molecule per two T cells was captured by template switching. To avoid experimental bias, donors of different ages were distributed randomly across sequencing lanes. Four age groups were formed from the donors: young (average roughly 15 years), middle-aged (approximately 42), aged (around 68) and long-lived (roughly 81). The study analyzed two additional independent replicas of 1 million unique cDNA reads from the same blood draw for two donors, one aged 18 to 29 and one aged 80 or older. The study measured age-related changes in TCR beta repertoire diversity using deep sequencing normalized with unique cDNA molecular identifiers. Findings and caveats that apply to the study as a whole: There was a strong correlation between observed TCR beta diversity and the percentage of naive T cells measured by flow cytometry. Compared with the aged group, more naive CD4+ T cells, fewer expanded clones and increased TCR diversity were shown by the long-lived group, suggesting age selection. Since profiling was done on bulk unsorted PBMCs, naive and antigen-experienced compartments could not be conclusively compared. Total diversity estimates from one million sequenced T cells were considered lower bounds and underestimates. As age increased, observed TCR beta diversity per million T cells dropped in a roughly linear way, and a significant reduction was already evident by age about 36. Donor CMV infection status was unknown, potentially confounding age-related changes in expanded clonotypes.

Points on this clonotype: Its antigen is still unknown. An end of the junction differs from the germline gene, which may be a read error.

Systemically healthy Caucasian individuals from Russia, 35 to 50 in total and aged roughly 6 to 95 years, were included as donors. Each donor gave approximately 10 milliliters of peripheral blood, collected into EDTA-treated Vacutainer tubes. Ficoll-Paque density-gradient centrifugation was used to isolate PBMCs, with at least 6.5 million per sample. Total RNA was extracted from PBMCs with Trizol reagent, with at least 5.5 micrograms obtained per sample. For every donor, an aliquot of PBMCs went through flow cytometry to measure the percentages of naive CD45RAhigh/CD27high T cells. Spanning cysteine to phenylalanine, the CDR3 consists of 14 amino acids. CDR3 DNA is the only sequence kept; it has 42 bases, read in frame from the first base. The library was generated by 5' RACE. The sequencer was an Illumina HiSeq 2500. The second PCR ran for about 6 to 12 cycles and used a J-beta primer mix along with a sample-barcoded 5' primer. A unique molecular identifier was introduced onto each TCR beta cDNA molecule by a template-switch 5' adaptor carrying 12 random nucleotides. At least 2.5 million CDR3-containing paired-end reads were obtained from each sample. First-strand cDNA was synthesized from all RNA with the Mint cDNA synthesis kit, primed by a TRBC-specific oligonucleotide. All cDNA was treated with uracil-DNA glycosylase and then went through a first 18-cycle PCR with the universal primers M1SS and BC2_uni_R. Concerning the study's data processing: Normalization of each sample was performed by random selection of 1 million high-quality reads, each carrying a distinct molecular identifier. Reads with shared molecular identifiers were discarded instead of being binned into consensus sequences. MiTCR, run with a Q25 quality threshold and the strictest error-elimination algorithm, handled CDR3 identification, clonotype clustering and error correction. A nonparametric unseen species model using Euler transformation provided a lower-bound estimate of total TCR beta diversity. TCRdb reanalyzed the raw reads on its own, using fastp at Q25 for trimming and MiXCR for clone calling, and kept in-frame beta chains. Rows with a matching CDR3 protein are joined into one entry that keeps the most common DNA and genes. In this record, the V and J calls reflect TCRdb's handling and not the investigators' own analysis. The sample profile shows 1.5 million to 2 million distinct CDR3 sequences; about 30% of them were found once. The ten largest clonotypes hold about 8% of the sample.

The clonotype was recovered from a woman aged 25 to 39 in good health. Sequencing was done on a sample of blood. This chain joins TRBV12-3 or TRBV12-4 to TRBJ1-5; no D segment can be confidently identified. The DNA sequence is as follows: TGTACCAGCAGTTTAAACCCTGGGATTGAGCCCCAGCATTTT. The encoded protein is CTSSLNPGIEPQHF.